This T cell receptor (beta chain) was sequenced during a study of blood T cells in healthy people across ages. The draw of peripheral blood yielded approximately 11 milliliters from each donor. A J-beta primer mix and a sample-barcoded 5' primer were used in a second PCR of roughly 7 to 12 cycles. Using its own MiXCR run on the 5' RACE reads, TCRdb lists one record per CDR3 protein. The sample has about 780,000 distinct CDR3 sequences, roughly 25% seen once. V was cut by 7 bases and J by 0 bases, with 13 bases left in between. The CDR3 loop spans 14 amino acids. A word on this clonotype: Its antigen is as yet unknown.

Broader study findings: There were more naive CD4+ cells and higher diversity in long-lived donors than in aged donors.

This sample was also put to use in a study of T cells of mothers and their children. According to that study: Maternal samples each gave over 8 million TCR beta CDR3 reads, and child samples several million each.

The sequence came from a boy aged 5 to 17 in good health. Sequencing was done on a sample of blood. The chain joins TRBV12-3 or TRBV12-4 to TRBJ2-7; weak D call: TRBD1 (6 bases). The CDR3 is CASTRDTGSYEQYF. In DNA form, the CDR3 reads TGTGCCAGCACTCGGGACACCGGCTCCTACGAGCAGTACTTC.